The 12 T cell receptor beta chains listed next were all sequenced from one sample in a study of blood T cell repertoires in COVID-19 (TCRdb year 2020). The library was generated by the immunoSEQ multiplex PCR assay. The clones in this table, taken by TCRdb from immuneACCESS, are in-frame only. Not every clone is retained; where verified, under half of the shortfall comes from an unresolved V gene, and the cause of the rest is unknown. The sample data list roughly 200,000 clones, and 88% of these were observed just once. Roughly 2.6% of the sample lies in the top ten. The material sequenced was PBMCs or T cells enriched from blood (not recorded which). Receptors were obtained from a woman aged 25 to 39 who had recovered from COVID-19.

The sample holds one count of this clone. The V and J genes are TRBV19 and TRBJ1-3; 8 bases fit TRBD1. Germline values: CDR1 LNHDA, CDR2 SQIVND (reference sequence). The CDR3 is 17 residues long. V was clipped by 3 bases and J by 0 bases; unmatched bases: 7. The CDR3 nucleotides read TGTGCCAGTAGTATTAACAGGGGGACATCCTCTGGAAACACCATATATTTT. Protein sequence: CASSINRGTSSGNTIYF.

This chain joins TRBV21-1 and TRBJ1-5. TRBV21-1 is labeled a pseudogene. The CDR3 loop spans 14 amino acids. The CDR3 region has the DNA TGTGCCAGCAGCAAGTCGAGTTCAAATCAGCCCCAGCATTTT. Translating gives CASSKSSSNQPQHF.

This clone was detected only a few times. The V and J genes are TRBV11-3 and TRBJ2-5, with D unresolved. V lost 5 bases to trimming and J lost 2 bases, with 9 bases between them. Germline assignment: CDR1 SGHNT and CDR2 YENEEA. The CDR3 covers 13 residues. The CDR3 loop reads CASSNGPQETQYF. The CDR3 DNA follows: TGTGCCAGCAGCAATGGGCCTCAAGAGACCCAGTACTTC.

V is TRBV7-2 and J is TRBJ2-7; maybe TRBD1 (6 bases). Between the trimmed V and J ends, which lost 4 bases and 0 bases, there was a span of 10 bases. This CDR3 is 14 amino acids long. Per the germline V gene, CDR1 is SGHTA and CDR2 is FQGNSA. The CDR3 is CASSSDSFSYEQYF. The CDR3 nucleotides are TGTGCCAGCAGCTCGGACAGTTTCTCCTACGAGCAGTACTTC.

V usage is TRBV5-1 and J usage is TRBJ2-4; 9 bases fit TRBD2. The CDR3 totals 16 residues. The V segment lost 0 bases and the J segment 5 bases; nucleotides outside the gene matches: 6. In germline, CDR1 is SGHRS, CDR2 YFSETQ. The CDR3 DNA reads as TGCGCCAGCAGCTTGGGGTGGTTAGCGGGGGAAAACATTCAGTACTTC. Translating gives CASSLGWLAGENIQYF.

The count of this clone is one. This chain links TRBV5-4 with TRBJ1-2, with TRBD1 identical over 8 bases. The germline V gene has CDR1 SGHNT and CDR2 YYREEE (reference sequence). The CDR3 has 15 amino acids. Trimming removed 6 bases from V and 8 bases from J; junction bases left unmatched: 15. The CDR3 bases are TGTGCCAGCACCTCCCCCCGACAGGGGCTAGACGGCTACACCTTC. Its protein is CASTSPRQGLDGYTF.

The J gene is TRBJ2-7, the V gene TRBV20-1, with D perhaps matching TRBD2 (5 bases). The CDR3 extends over 15 amino acids. V lost 3 bases and J lost 3, with 18 bases in between. Germline CDR1 is DFQATT and CDR2 is SNEGSKA (reference sequence). CDR3 region: CSASTRVSSDYEQYF. The CDR3 bases are TGCAGTGCTAGTACGAGGGTTTCTTCTGACTACGAGCAGTACTTC.

This sequence joins TRBV5-1 and TRBJ1-4; 8 positions match TRBD1. CDR1 is SGHRS and CDR2 is YFSETQ in the germline V gene. V lost 0 bases, J lost 8 bases, and 12 bases stayed unmatched. The CDR3 contains 17 residues. The CDR3 DNA is TGCGCCAGCAGCTTGGAGCAGGGGGCGCGGCAAGGGGAAAAACTGTTTTTT. Translated: CASSLEQGARQGEKLFF.

Only one count was recorded for this clone. This chain links TRBV7-2 with TRBJ1-3; D is possibly TRBD1 (5 bases). There are 16 residues in the CDR3. Germline V gene sequence: CDR1 SGHTA, CDR2 FQGNSA. V lost 1 base, J lost 4 bases, and 14 bases lay in between. The CDR3 here is CASSLVSDILGNTIYF. The CDR3 DNA sequence: TGTGCCAGCAGCTTAGTTTCGGACATCCTAGGAAACACCATATATTTT.

The chain employs TRBV11-1 and TRBJ2-5, with D tentatively TRBD1 (5 bases). CDR1 and CDR2 from the germline V gene are SGHAT and FQDESV (reference sequence). This CDR3 contains 13 residues. V was clipped by 4 bases and J by 1 base, with 7 bases between them. The CDR3 DNA follows: TGTGCCAGCAGCTCCAGGGCCCAAGAGACCCAGTACTTC. Amino acid sequence: CASSSRAQETQYF. The full variable domain, rest sourced from reference TRBV11-1 and TRBJ2-5, is EAEVAQSPRYKITEKSQAVAFWCDPISGHATLYWYRQILGQGPELLVQFQDESVVDDSQLPKDRFSAERLKGVDSTLKIQPAELGDSAMYLCASSSRAQETQYFGPGTRLLVL.

The chain employs TRBV5-1 and TRBJ2-5; TRBD1 matches at 9 bases. V was pared by 3 bases and J by 5 bases, with 5 bases of the junction left unmatched. The CDR3 contains 14 residues. Germline CDR1 and CDR2: SGHRS and YFSETQ. CDR3 nucleotide sequence: TGCGCCAGCAGCTCGACAGGGGGAGAGGAGACCCAGTACTTC. It codes for CASSSTGGEETQYF.

This clone was detected only once. CDR3 bases: TGCAGTGCTAGGAGGGGGCATGGCTACACCTTC. As protein: CSARRGHGYTF. The chain is built from TRBV20-1 and TRBJ1-2; TRBD1 matches 7 bases. J lost 6 bases, V lost 3 bases, and 1 base had no gene match. Germline lookup yields CDR1 DFQATT and CDR2 SNEGSKA (reference sequence). The CDR3 covers 11 residues.